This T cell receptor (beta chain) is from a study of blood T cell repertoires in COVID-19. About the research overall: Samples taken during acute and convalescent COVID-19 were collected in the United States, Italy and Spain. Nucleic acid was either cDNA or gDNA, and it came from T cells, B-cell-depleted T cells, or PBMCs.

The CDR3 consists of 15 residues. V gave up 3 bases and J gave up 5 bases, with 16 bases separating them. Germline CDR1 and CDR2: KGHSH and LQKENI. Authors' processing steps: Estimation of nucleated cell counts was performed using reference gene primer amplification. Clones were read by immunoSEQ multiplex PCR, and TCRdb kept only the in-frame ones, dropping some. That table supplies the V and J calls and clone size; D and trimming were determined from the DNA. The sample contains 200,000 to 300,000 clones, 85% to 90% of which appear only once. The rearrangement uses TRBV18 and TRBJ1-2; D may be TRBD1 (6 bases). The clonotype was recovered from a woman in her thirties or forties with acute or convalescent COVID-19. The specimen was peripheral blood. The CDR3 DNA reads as TGTGCCAGCTCACCCCCTAACAGGGATTTTTATGGCTACACCTTC. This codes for CASSPPNRDFYGYTF.